The clone carrying this T cell receptor beta chain was seen many times. What it recognizes is unknown. This entry comes from a study of T-cell memory formation after mild COVID-19. Study background: TCR clusters were mostly donor specific. General observations from the study: Cross-reactive memory seemingly joined, as some responding clones were found in pre-infection memory. Second-wave clones peaking on day 37 lacked confirmed SARS-CoV-2 specificity. CD4+ contracting clones were found mainly in CM and EM, and CD8+ ones in EMRA.

TCRdb passed the 5' RACE reads through MiXCR, listing each CDR3 protein once. Among approximately 300,000 distinct CDR3 sequences listed, 19% were seen once. Germline loops: CDR1 MNHEY, CDR2 SVGEGT. The CDR3 has 15 amino acids. V lost 6 bases, J lost 2 bases, and 8 bases stayed unmatched. The specimen was PBMCs or a T cell subset sorted from them (not recorded which). This TCR was recovered from a man aged 18 to 29 who had mild COVID-19 (a few samples of this study predate the infection). Cell type and time point are not known. This sequence joins TRBV6-2 or TRBV6-3 and TRBJ2-7; 9 bases are a match to TRBD1. CDR3 nucleotides: TGTGCCAGCAGCCTCGGACAGGGGCCAACCTACGAGCAGTACGTC. Its protein product is CASSLGQGPTYEQYV.